The rows below give T cell receptor beta chains drawn from one sample of a study of blood T cell repertoires in COVID-19. Libraries were prepared by immunoSEQ multiplex PCR; TCRdb keeps only in-frame clonotypes and omits some of them. The sample holds some 210,000 clones, around 80% seen once. The sequenced material came from peripheral blood. The receptors here all came from a human donor in a cohort sampled during active COVID-19. Each CDR3 is given with its conserved first and last residue. D genes are given only for firm matches. Expanded clones are given a class, and other clones once, few, many or no size at all.

clone_size d_call j_call v_call cdr3_aa cdr3_nt
NA TRBD1 TRBJ1-3 TRBV5-1 CASSLVGQGAGNTIYF TGCGCCAGCAGCTTGGTGGGACAGGGGGCCGGAAACACCATATATTTT
once NA TRBJ1-1 TRBV19 CASSVTRNTEAFF TGTGCCAGTAGTGTGACAAGGAACACTGAAGCTTTCTTT
NA TRBD1 TRBJ1-2 TRBV27 CASSKGATGGVYGYTF TGTGCCAGCAGCAAGGGGGCGACAGGGGGCGTCTATGGCTACACCTTC
NA NA TRBJ1-5 TRBV6-1 CASSEFLGALTSIAQHF TGTGCCAGCAGTGAATTCCTGGGGGCTCTAACGAGCATAGCCCAGCATTTT
few NA TRBJ2-1 TRBV7-9 CASSLAASSGSSYNEQFF TGTGCCAGCAGCTTAGCGGCCAGTTCGGGGAGCTCCTACAATGAGCAGTTCTTC
NA NA TRBJ2-7 TRBV28 CASSPVGHFYEQYF TGTGCCAGCAGCCCGGTGGGACATTTTTACGAGCAGTACTTC
NA TRBD2 TRBJ2-3 TRBV5-6 CASSFPGGGGRGDTQYF TGTGCCAGCAGCTTCCCGGGAGGCGGGGGGAGAGGAGATACGCAGTATTTT
NA TRBD1 TRBJ1-3 TRBV5-1 CASSSGTGGNTIYF TGCGCCAGCAGCTCCGGGACAGGGGGAAACACCATATATTTT
NA NA TRBJ1-1 TRBV19 CASSIGRGFKEAFF TGTGCCAGTAGTATAGGGCGGGGATTTAAAGAAGCTTTCTTT
NA NA TRBJ1-4 TRBV5-1 CASSPYPMANEKLFF TGCGCCAGCAGCCCTTACCCTATGGCTAATGAAAAACTGTTTTTT
NA NA TRBJ1-4 TRBV6-5 CASRRSGLGEKLFF TGTGCCAGCAGACGATCAGGGTTAGGTGAAAAACTGTTTTTT
NA NA TRBJ1-1 TRBV30 CAWTSGNTEAFF TGTGCCTGGACGTCAGGAAACACTGAAGCTTTCTTT
NA TRBD2 TRBJ2-1 TRBV7-6 CASSLRQTGTSGRNEQFF TGTGCCAGCAGCCTTAGACAAACCGGGACTAGCGGGAGGAATGAGCAGTTCTTC
NA NA TRBJ2-1 TRBV5-4 CASSLRGTNEQFF TGTGCCAGCAGCTTAAGGGGGACCAATGAGCAGTTCTTC
NA TRBD1 TRBJ1-2 TRBV27 CASSLSIMRQGFVGYTF TGTGCCAGCAGTTTATCAATCATGAGACAGGGTTTTGTTGGCTACACCTTC
few TRBD1 TRBJ1-4 TRBV7-2 CASSPRTGVGEKLFF TGTGCCAGCAGCCCCCGGACAGGGGTTGGGGAAAAACTGTTTTTT
NA TRBD2 TRBJ2-7 TRBV29-1 CSVEGILAGLSYEQYF TGCAGCGTTGAAGGGATTCTAGCGGGACTTTCCTACGAGCAGTACTTC
few NA TRBJ1-2 TRBV4-1 CASSQATGSSNYGYTF TGCGCCAGCAGCCAAGCCACAGGATCCTCTAACTATGGCTACACCTTC
NA NA TRBJ1-1 TRBV9 CASSPHMNTEAFF TGTGCCAGCAGCCCGCACATGAACACTGAAGCTTTCTTT
NA TRBD1 TRBJ1-1 TRBV4-1 CASSHVRDRENTEAFF TGCGCCAGCAGCCACGTCCGGGACAGGGAGAACACTGAAGCTTTCTTT
NA TRBD2 TRBJ2-1 TRBV5-1 CASSNGLAGETYNEQFF TGCGCCAGCAGTAACGGACTAGCGGGAGAGACCTACAATGAGCAGTTCTTC
NA TRBD1 TRBJ1-1 TRBV6-5 CATHGQGPTEAFF TGTGCCACCCATGGACAGGGGCCCACTGAAGCTTTCTTT
NA TRBD1 TRBJ1-2 TRBV11-3 CASSLQTGDGYTF TGTGCCAGCAGCTTACAAACAGGGGATGGCTACACCTTC
many NA TRBJ2-3 TRBV5-1 CASSFGPTQGNSGTQYF TGCGCCAGCAGCTTCGGGCCCACACAGGGTAACAGTGGTACGCAGTATTTT
once NA TRBJ1-1 TRBV14 CASSQQLYQVFF TGTGCCAGCAGCCAACAACTTTATCAAGTTTTCTTT
NA NA TRBJ2-5 TRBV18 CASSMSGVQETQYF TGTGCCAGCTCGATGAGCGGAGTCCAAGAGACCCAGTACTTC
NA NA TRBJ1-5 TRBV18 CASSLGADRNNQPQHF TGTGCCAGCTCACTGGGGGCCGACAGAAACAATCAGCCCCAGCATTTT
NA NA TRBJ1-1 TRBV19 CASSIARNTEAFF TGTGCCAGTAGTATAGCCCGGAACACTGAAGCTTTCTTT
NA NA TRBJ1-2 TRBV19 CASSQLEGRGIGGYTF TGTGCCAGTAGCCAATTGGAAGGTAGAGGAATAGGTGGCTACACCTTC
NA NA TRBJ2-3 TRBV4-2 CASSQVINTGGTDTQYF TGTGCCAGCAGCCAAGTGATAAATACTGGAGGCACAGATACGCAGTATTTT
NA NA TRBJ2-2 TRBV7-8 CASSRTQGFSSGELFF TGTGCCAGCAGTCGAACTCAGGGGTTTTCATCCGGGGAGCTGTTTTTT
NA NA TRBJ1-5 TRBV6-5 CASRPSGGRQPQHF TGTGCCAGCAGACCCTCTGGGGGCAGACAGCCCCAGCATTTT
NA TRBD1 TRBJ1-1 TRBV7-9 CASSLQGAMTEAFF TGTGCCAGCAGCTTACAGGGGGCGATGACTGAAGCTTTCTTT
once TRBD1 TRBJ1-2 TRBV6-5 CASSRPGQGSDGYTF TGTGCCAGCAGTCGGCCGGGACAGGGTTCAGATGGCTACACCTTC
NA NA TRBJ1-1 TRBV7-9 CASRGGVATEAFF TGTGCCAGCAGAGGGGGGGTTGCCACTGAAGCTTTCTTT
NA TRBD1 TRBJ1-4 TRBV28 CASLGQGKLFF TGTGCCAGTCTGGGACAGGGAAAACTGTTTTTT
once TRBD1 TRBJ1-1 TRBV4-1 CASSLQSGGMNTEAFF TGCGCCAGCAGCCTACAGTCAGGGGGAATGAACACTGAAGCTTTCTTT
once TRBD1 TRBJ1-2 TRBV5-5 CASSEAYRQGAGYTF TGTGCCAGCAGCGAAGCGTATAGACAGGGGGCTGGCTACACCTTC
NA TRBD1 TRBJ1-2 TRBV27 CASSLGSGGAFYGYTF TGTGCCAGCAGTCTTGGCTCAGGGGGCGCTTTCTATGGCTACACCTTC
NA NA TRBJ1-6 TRBV11-2 CASTGIFNSPLHF TGTGCCAGTACAGGGATTTTCAATTCACCCCTCCACTTT
NA NA TRBJ1-2 TRBV4-1 CASKWDKPSGGYTF TGCGCCAGCAAGTGGGACAAGCCCTCGGGAGGCTACACCTTC
once NA TRBJ1-1 TRBV5-8 CASSLSSEAFF TGTGCCAGCAGCTTGTCTTCTGAAGCTTTCTTT
NA NA TRBJ2-2 TRBV11-2 CASSRERTGELFF TGTGCCAGCAGCCGTGAGAGGACCGGGGAGCTGTTTTTT
NA NA TRBJ1-1 TRBV12-3/TRBV12-4 CASSFRGTEAFF TGTGCCAGCAGTTTCAGGGGCACTGAAGCTTTCTTT
NA NA TRBJ1-4 TRBV6-6 CASRQGLSNEKLFF TGTGCCAGCAGGCAGGGACTGTCTAATGAAAAACTGTTTTTT